The T cell receptor beta chain described here comes from a study of cytomegalovirus exposure and HLA in healthy donors. Looking at the study overall: A subsequent analysis reported that the 110 or so validation repertoires were produced on the same platform that had also been used for the 500 to 700 first-cohort repertoires. The study, taken as a whole, reports: According to reports, the classifier identified cytomegalovirus status with high specificity and sensitivity.

CDR1 and CDR2 from the germline V gene are SGHAT and FQNNGV. The CDR3 runs 15 residues. Trimming at V came to 3 bases and at J to 8 bases, leaving 13 bases not matched to a gene. Worth noting for this clone: Its antigen is currently unknown.

Assay used: immunoSEQ multiplex PCR; TCRdb lists only in-frame clones, some missing. The sample records some 170,000 clones, around 85% being singletons. This TCR came from a young man in good health and CMV-seropositive. The chain employs TRBV11-2 and TRBJ2-7; 7 bases are a match to TRBD1. Material for sequencing was PBMCs. The CDR3: CASSFNRGGGPKQYF. The CDR3 DNA reads TGTGCCAGCAGCTTCAACAGGGGCGGTGGCCCAAAGCAGTACTTC.